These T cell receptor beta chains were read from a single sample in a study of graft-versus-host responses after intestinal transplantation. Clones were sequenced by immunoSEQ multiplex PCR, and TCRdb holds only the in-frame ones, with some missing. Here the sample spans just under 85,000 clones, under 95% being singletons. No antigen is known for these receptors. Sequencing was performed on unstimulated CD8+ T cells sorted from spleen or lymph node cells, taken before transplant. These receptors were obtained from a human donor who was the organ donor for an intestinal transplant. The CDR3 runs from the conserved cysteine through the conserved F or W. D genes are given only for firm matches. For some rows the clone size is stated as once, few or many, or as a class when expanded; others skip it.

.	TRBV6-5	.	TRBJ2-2	CASSLGQENTGELFF	TGTGCCAGCAGCTTAGGCCAGGAAAACACCGGGGAGCTGTTTTTT
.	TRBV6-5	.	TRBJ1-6	CASRLGQTYNSPLHF	TGTGCCAGCAGACTCGGACAGACCTATAATTCACCCCTCCACTTT
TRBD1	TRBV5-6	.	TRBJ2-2	CASSPAGQGDTGELFF	TGTGCCAGCAGCCCGGCGGGCCAGGGGGACACCGGGGAGCTGTTTTTT
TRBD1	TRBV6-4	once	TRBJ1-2	CASSAGTGGYGYTF	TGTGCCAGCAGTGCCGGGACAGGGGGCTATGGCTACACCTTC
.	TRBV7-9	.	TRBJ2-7	CASRPGLSYEQYF	TGTGCCTCACGACCGGGACTCTCCTACGAGCAGTACTTC
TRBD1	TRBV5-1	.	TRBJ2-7	CASSAGTGEGYEQYF	TGCGCCAGCAGCGCGGGGACAGGGGAGGGCTACGAGCAGTACTTC
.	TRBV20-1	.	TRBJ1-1	CSASRETEAFF	TGCAGTGCTAGTCGGGAAACTGAAGCTTTCTTT
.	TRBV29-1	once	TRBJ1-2	CSVEGWEDPYGYTF	TGCAGCGTGGAGGGGTGGGAGGACCCTTATGGCTACACCTTC
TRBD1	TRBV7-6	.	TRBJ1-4	CASSPDRGYEKLFF	TGTGCCAGCAGCCCTGACAGGGGATATGAAAAACTGTTTTTT
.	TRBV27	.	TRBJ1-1	CASKNRGSTEAFF	TGTGCCAGCAAAAACCGGGGGAGCACTGAAGCTTTCTTT
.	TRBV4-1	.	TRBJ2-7	CASSQDLMETAYEQYF	TGCGCCAGCAGCCAAGATTTAATGGAAACGGCCTACGAGCAGTACTTC
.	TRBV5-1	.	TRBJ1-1	CASSLEGGSEAFF	TGCGCCAGCAGCTTGGAAGGGGGATCTGAAGCTTTCTTT
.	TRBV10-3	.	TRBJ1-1	CAISESSRTDDKKGFF	TGTGCCATCAGTGAGTCTAGCAGGACAGACGACAAGAAGGGTTTCTTT
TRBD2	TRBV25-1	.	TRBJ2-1	CASQRGYNEQFF	TGTGCCAGCCAGCGGGGCTACAATGAGCAGTTCTTC
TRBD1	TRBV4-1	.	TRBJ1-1	CASTPSPTGTGGEGAFF	TGCGCCAGCACCCCAAGCCCCACCGGGACAGGGGGCGAGGGAGCTTTCTTT
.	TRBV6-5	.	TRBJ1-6	CASSYSDVAPLHF	TGTGCCAGCAGTTACTCCGACGTTGCACCCCTCCACTTT
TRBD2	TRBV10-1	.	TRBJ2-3	CASPAVEASGCTDTQYF	TGCGCCAGCCCAGCCGTCGAAGCTAGCGGTTGCACAGATACGCAGTATTTT
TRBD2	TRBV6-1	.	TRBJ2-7	CASSEGTSGSYEQYF	TGTGCCAGCAGTGAAGGGACTAGCGGCTCCTACGAGCAGTACTTC
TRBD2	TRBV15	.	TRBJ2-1	CATRGLAGVTEQFF	TGTGCCACCCGGGGACTAGCGGGAGTCACTGAGCAGTTCTTC
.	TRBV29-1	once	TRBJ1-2	CSVEDRVNYGYTF	TGCAGCGTTGAAGATCGGGTCAACTATGGCTACACCTTC
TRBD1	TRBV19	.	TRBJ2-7	CASSFTGGPFWEQYF	TGTGCCAGTAGTTTCACAGGGGGGCCCTTCTGGGAGCAGTACTTC
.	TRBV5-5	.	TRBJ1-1	CASSLLLQGRTEAFF	TGTGCCAGCAGCTTGTTGCTTCAGGGCCGGACTGAAGCTTTCTTT
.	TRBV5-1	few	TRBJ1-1	CASSLVGYTEAFF	TGCGCCAGCAGCTTGGTAGGATACACTGAAGCTTTCTTT
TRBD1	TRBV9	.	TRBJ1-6	CASSVWGTGQNSPLHF	TGTGCCAGCAGCGTATGGGGGACAGGGCAGAATTCACCCCTCCACTTT
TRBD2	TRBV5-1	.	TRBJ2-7	CASSPSAGALDQQYF	TGCGCCAGCAGCCCCTCAGCGGGGGCCCTGGACCAGCAGTACTTC
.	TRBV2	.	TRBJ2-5	CASSEGLLIRVQETQYF	TGTGCCAGCAGTGAAGGCTTATTGATCAGGGTCCAAGAGACCCAGTACTTC
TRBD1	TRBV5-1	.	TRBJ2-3	CASSYGQGVTDTQYF	TGCGCCAGCAGTTACGGACAGGGAGTCACAGATACGCAGTATTTT
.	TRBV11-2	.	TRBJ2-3	CASSLLGGTTDTQYF	TGTGCCAGCAGCTTATTAGGGGGAACCACAGATACGCAGTATTTT
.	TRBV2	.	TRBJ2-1	CASSDVGDHYNEQFF	TGTGCCAGCAGTGATGTAGGGGACCACTACAATGAGCAGTTCTTC
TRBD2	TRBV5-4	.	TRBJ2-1	CASTQITSAHNEQFF	TGTGCCAGCACCCAGATAACTAGCGCCCACAATGAGCAGTTCTTC
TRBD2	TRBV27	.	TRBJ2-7	CASSPLAGHEQYF	TGTGCCAGCAGTCCGCTAGCGGGCCACGAGCAGTACTTC
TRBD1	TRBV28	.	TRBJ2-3	CASSGGQGSDTQYF	TGTGCCAGCAGTGGCGGACAGGGGTCAGATACGCAGTATTTT
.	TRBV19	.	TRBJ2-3	CASSIAMGPDTQYF	TGTGCCAGTAGTATAGCCATGGGCCCAGATACGCAGTATTTT
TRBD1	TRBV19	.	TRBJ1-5	CASKTGTVSQPQHF	TGTGCCAGTAAGACCGGGACAGTTAGTCAGCCCCAGCATTTT
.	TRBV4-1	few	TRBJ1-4	CASSQEGPSVYSTNEKLFF	TGCGCCAGCAGCCAAGAAGGGCCCAGTGTGTACTCAACTAATGAAAAACTGTTTTTT
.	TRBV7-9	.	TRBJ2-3	CASSSDRHSTDTQYF	TGTGCCAGCAGCTCCGACAGGCACAGCACAGATACGCAGTATTTT
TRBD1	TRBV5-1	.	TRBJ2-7	CASSPTGQVYEQYF	TGCGCCAGCAGCCCAACGGGACAGGTTTACGAGCAGTACTTC
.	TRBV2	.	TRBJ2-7	CASSDSLTYYEQYF	TGTGCCAGCAGTGACAGCCTCACCTACTACGAGCAGTACTTC
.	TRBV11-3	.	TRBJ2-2	CASSLDLAFTGELFF	TGTGCCAGCAGCTTAGACCTTGCCTTCACCGGGGAGCTGTTTTTT
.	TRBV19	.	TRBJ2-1	CASNPPGGHLNEQFF	TGTGCCAGTAACCCGCCCGGGGGCCACCTGAATGAGCAGTTCTTC
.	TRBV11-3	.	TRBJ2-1	CASSRWGLYNEQFF	TGTGCCAGCAGCCGGTGGGGACTCTACAATGAGCAGTTCTTC
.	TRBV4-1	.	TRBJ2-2	CASSQGHGELFF	TGCGCCAGCAGCCAAGGCCACGGGGAGCTGTTTTTT
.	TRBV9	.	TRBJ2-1	CASSVGYNEQFF	TGTGCCAGCAGCGTAGGTTACAATGAGCAGTTCTTC
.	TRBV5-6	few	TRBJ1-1	CASRRIMNTEAFF	TGTGCCAGCAGGAGGATTATGAACACTGAAGCTTTCTTT
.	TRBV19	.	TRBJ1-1	CASSIGFWNTEAFF	TGTGCCAGTAGTATAGGGTTCTGGAACACTGAAGCTTTCTTT
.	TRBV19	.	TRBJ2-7	CASSISQTTYEQYF	TGTGCCAGTAGTATATCCCAGACGACTTACGAGCAGTACTTC
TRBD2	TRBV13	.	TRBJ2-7	CASSPHGPWGRGGDYEQYF	TGTGCCAGCAGCCCCCACGGCCCGTGGGGTCGGGGGGGAGACTACGAGCAGTACTTC
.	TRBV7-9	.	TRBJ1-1	CASSSLLVLPWGEPKAFF	TGTGCCAGCAGCAGCTTACTGGTCCTACCATGGGGGGAACCCAAAGCTTTCTTT
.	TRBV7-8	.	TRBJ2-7	CASSLLLREAEEVREQYF	TGTGCCAGCAGCTTACTCCTTAGGGAAGCCGAAGAGGTGAGGGAGCAGTACTTC
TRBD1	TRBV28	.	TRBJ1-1	CASRPGGRGNTEAFF	TGTGCCAGCAGGCCAGGGGGCCGGGGGAACACTGAAGCTTTCTTT
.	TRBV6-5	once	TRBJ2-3	CASSLGGSSTDTQYF	TGTGCCAGCAGCTTGGGCGGGTCTAGCACAGATACGCAGTATTTT
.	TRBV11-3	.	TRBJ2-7	CASSPPGSSYEQYF	TGTGCCAGCAGCCCCCCCGGGAGCTCCTACGAGCAGTACTTC
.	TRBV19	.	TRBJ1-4	CASSIGRKIRINEKLFF	TGTGCCAGTAGTATCGGACGGAAGATCAGGATTAATGAAAAACTGTTTTTT
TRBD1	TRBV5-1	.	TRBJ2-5	CASSKGQDRETQYF	TGCGCCAGCAGCAAAGGACAGGACCGAGAGACCCAGTACTTC